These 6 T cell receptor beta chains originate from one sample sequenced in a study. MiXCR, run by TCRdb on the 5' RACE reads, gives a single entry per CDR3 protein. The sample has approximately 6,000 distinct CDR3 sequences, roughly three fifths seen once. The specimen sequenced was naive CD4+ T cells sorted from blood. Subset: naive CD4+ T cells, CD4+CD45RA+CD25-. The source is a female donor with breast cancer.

CDR3 protein: CASRSTGGVTGELFF. The CDR3 nucleotides are TGTGCCAGCAGGTCCACAGGGGGCGTCACCGGGGAGCTGTTTTTT. V gene TRBV7-2 combines with J gene TRBJ2-2; 9 bases align to TRBD1. J gave up 4 bases and V 6 bases, and 6 bases lay outside the gene matches. Per the germline V gene, CDR1 is SGHTA and CDR2 is FQGNSA. The CDR3 runs to 15 residues.

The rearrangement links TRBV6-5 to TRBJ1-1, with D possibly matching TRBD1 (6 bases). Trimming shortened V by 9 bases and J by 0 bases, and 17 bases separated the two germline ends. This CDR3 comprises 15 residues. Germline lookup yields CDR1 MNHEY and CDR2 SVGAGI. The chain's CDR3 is CARSGWGRMNTEAFF. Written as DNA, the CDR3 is TGTGCCAGATCAGGGTGGGGGCGGATGAACACTGAAGCTTTCTTT.

For the CDR3, the DNA is TGTGCCAGCAGCCAAGATCCCCAGCGGGAAGAGACCCAGTACTTC. Translating gives CASSQDPQREETQYF. V is TRBV4-2 and J is TRBJ2-5, with D perhaps TRBD2 (6 bases). Trimming left V 0 bases short and J 3 bases short, with 11 bases between. This CDR3 region has 15 residues. Per the germline V gene, CDR1 is LGHNA and CDR2 is YNFKEQ.

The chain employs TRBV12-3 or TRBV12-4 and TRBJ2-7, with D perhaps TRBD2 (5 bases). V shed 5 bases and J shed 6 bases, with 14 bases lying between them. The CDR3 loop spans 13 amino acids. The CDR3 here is CASSPGPGCEQYV. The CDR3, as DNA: TGTGCCAGCAGTCCCGGGCCGGGGTGCGAGCAGTACGTC.

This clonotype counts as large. CDR3 in amino acids: CASSPGLASYEQYF. CDR3 coding DNA: TGTGCCAGCAGTCCGGGACTAGCAAGCTACGAGCAGTACTTC. The gene calls are TRBV7-9 and TRBJ2-7, with TRBD2 identical over 9 bases. With 6 bases clipped from V and 3 bases from J, the junction kept 6 bases outside the gene matches. CDR3 size: 14 residues. Per germline, CDR1 SEHNR and CDR2 FQNEAQ (reference sequence).

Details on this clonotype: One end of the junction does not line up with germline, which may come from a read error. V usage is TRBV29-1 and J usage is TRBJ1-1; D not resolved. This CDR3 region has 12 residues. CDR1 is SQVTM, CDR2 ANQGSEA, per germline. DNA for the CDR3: TGCAGCGTTGAATTGGTGAACACTGGAGCTTTCTTT. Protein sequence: CSVELVNTGAFF.